This note documents a single T cell receptor beta chain sequence. The data are from a study of control samples from healthy donors and cancer patients. Assay: immunoSEQ multiplex PCR; the TCRdb copy retains only in-frame clones and omits some. Of under 450,000 clones in the sample, 75% to 95% were seen once. CDR1 SNHLY and CDR2 FYNNEI come from the germline V gene. The CDR3 totals 15 residues. Trimming took off 6 bases at V and 2 bases at J, with 13 bases between the two ends. J is TRBJ2-2 and V is TRBV2; D not certain. Sequences were obtained from PBMCs. This clonotype was sampled from a man aged 40-50 years with head and neck cancer. DNA of the CDR3: TGTGCCAGCAGAGCAACAAGGGTAAACACCGGGGAGCTGTTTTTT. Its protein is CASRATRVNTGELFF.